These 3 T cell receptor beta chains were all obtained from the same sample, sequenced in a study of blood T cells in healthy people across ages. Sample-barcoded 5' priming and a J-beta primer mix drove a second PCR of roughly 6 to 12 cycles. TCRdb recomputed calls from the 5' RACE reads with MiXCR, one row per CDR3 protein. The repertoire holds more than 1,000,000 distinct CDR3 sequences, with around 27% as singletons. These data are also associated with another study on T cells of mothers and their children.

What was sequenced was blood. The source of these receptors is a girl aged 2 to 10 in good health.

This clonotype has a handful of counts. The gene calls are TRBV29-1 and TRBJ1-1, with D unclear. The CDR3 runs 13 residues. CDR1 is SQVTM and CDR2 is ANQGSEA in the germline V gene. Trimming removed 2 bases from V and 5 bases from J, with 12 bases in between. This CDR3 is CSVERRLGTEAFF. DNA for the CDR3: TGCAGCGTTGAAAGGAGATTAGGGACTGAAGCTTTCTTT.

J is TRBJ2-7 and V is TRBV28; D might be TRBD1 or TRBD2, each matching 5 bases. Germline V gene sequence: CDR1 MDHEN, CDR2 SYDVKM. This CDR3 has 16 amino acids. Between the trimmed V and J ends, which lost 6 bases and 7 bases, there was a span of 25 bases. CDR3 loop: CASRSPRQPITGEQYF. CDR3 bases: TGTGCCAGCAGATCTCCTCGACAGCCTATAACGGGGGAGCAGTACTTC.

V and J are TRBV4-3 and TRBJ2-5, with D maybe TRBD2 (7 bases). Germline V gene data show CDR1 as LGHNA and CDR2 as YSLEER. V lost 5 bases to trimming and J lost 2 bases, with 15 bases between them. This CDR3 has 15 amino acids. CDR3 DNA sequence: TGCGCCAGCAGCGCCCGCGGGGGCGGTCAAGAGACCCAGTACTTC. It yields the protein CASSARGGGQETQYF.